These T cell receptor beta chains were read from a single sample in a study of blood T cell repertoires in COVID-19. Some clones are missing from TCRdb's copy, which holds only in-frame ones; the method was immunoSEQ multiplex PCR. The sample lists under 85,000 clones, around four fifths occurring once. Input material: peripheral blood. All receptors come from a human donor in a cohort sampled during active COVID-19. The CDR3 runs from the conserved cysteine through the conserved F or W. Fields, in order: J gene, V gene, CDR3 length, D gene, clone size, CDR3 DNA, CDR3 protein. A D gene is named only where the DNA matches it firmly. The size field is filled for only some rows; it gives once, few, many or a size class.

>TRBJ1-3|TRBV5-1|14|NA|NA
TGCGCCAGCAGTGGGGGGTCACCTGGAAACACCATATATTTT
CASSGGSPGNTIYF
>TRBJ1-3|TRBV30|16|NA|NA
TGTGCCTGGAGTACCCCGGGGAGTGGCTCTGGAAACACCATATATTTT
CAWSTPGSGSGNTIYF
>TRBJ2-1|TRBV6-5|13|TRBD1|NA
TGTGCCAGCAGTCGACAGGGGGCGATTGAGCAGTTCTTC
CASSRQGAIEQFF
>TRBJ2-7|TRBV6-6|14|TRBD1|NA
TGTGCCAGCAGTTCCACCGGACAGGTCTACGAGCAGTACTTC
CASSSTGQVYEQYF
>TRBJ2-7|TRBV11-2|13|TRBD1|few
TGTGCCAGCAGCTCGGGACAGACCTACGAGCAGTACTTC
CASSSGQTYEQYF
>TRBJ2-7|TRBV3-1/TRBV3-2|15|TRBD1|NA
TGTGCCAGCAGCCAAGTCCCACAGGGGATCCACGAGCAGTACTTC
CASSQVPQGIHEQYF
>TRBJ1-2|TRBV28|13|NA|NA
TGTGCCAGCAGTTTTAAGGGGAACTATGGCTACACCTTC
CASSFKGNYGYTF
>TRBJ1-1|TRBV27|13|NA|NA
TGTGCCAGCAGTTTACTCCGGAACACTGAAGCTTTCTTT
CASSLLRNTEAFF
>TRBJ2-5|TRBV27|16|TRBD1|NA
TGTGCCAGCAGCAACTCCGGGACAGGGGGAGCGGAGACCCAGTACTTC
CASSNSGTGGAETQYF
>TRBJ2-3|TRBV5-4|16|NA|NA
TGTGCCAGCAGCTTTCCAGGGGATGGTGCGTCAGATACGCAGTATTTT
CASSFPGDGASDTQYF
>TRBJ1-1|TRBV6-5|15|TRBD1|NA
TGTGCCAGCAGTTATACTGGCAGGGGGCTCGCTGAAGCTTTCTTT
CASSYTGRGLAEAFF
>TRBJ2-7|TRBV4-2|17|NA|NA
TGTGCCAGCAGCCAAGATCCCACCAGCGGGCCCCCGGGGGAGCAGTACTTC
CASSQDPTSGPPGEQYF
>TRBJ2-2|TRBV7-3|13|NA|NA
TGTGCCAGCAGCCCTGACTGGGCCGGGGAGCTGTTTTTT
CASSPDWAGELFF
>TRBJ2-1|TRBV30|12|NA|few
TGTGCCGCTGGGGCATTGTACAATGAGCAGTTCTTC
CAAGALYNEQFF
>TRBJ1-2|TRBV5-4|14|NA|NA
TGTGCCAGCCACTGGGGGAGGGGGAGCTATGGCTACACCTTC
CASHWGRGSYGYTF
>TRBJ2-7|TRBV25-1|14|NA|NA
TGTGCCAGCACGTTAGGGAGAGGGTCCTACGAGCAGTACTTC
CASTLGRGSYEQYF
>TRBJ2-2|TRBV5-1|16|NA|NA
TGCGCCAGCAGCTTGGGGTCCACATCGAACACCGGGGAGCTGTTTTTT
CASSLGSTSNTGELFF
>TRBJ2-1|TRBV6-5|12|TRBD1|NA
TGTGCCAGCAGTTTCGGGACAGGGAAGCAGTTCTTC
CASSFGTGKQFF
>TRBJ2-7|TRBV5-1|11|NA|few
TGCGCCAGCAGGGGCTCGGCCGAGCAGTACTTC
CASRGSAEQYF
>TRBJ2-1|TRBV4-1|15|NA|few
TGCGCCAGCAGCCAAGAAGGAACTAGCTGGGCTGAGCAGTTCTTC
CASSQEGTSWAEQFF
>TRBJ1-2|TRBV25-1|14|NA|NA
TGTGCCAGCAGTGAATATCGATTCCGGGTCGTCTACACCTTC
CASSEYRFRVVYTF
>TRBJ1-3|TRBV5-1|15|NA|once
TGCGCCAGCAGCTTAGTAGAGACAGGTGGAAACACCATATATTTT
CASSLVETGGNTIYF
>TRBJ2-7|TRBV3-1/TRBV3-2|15|TRBD1|NA
TGTGCCAGCAGCTCCCTCGGGACAGGGGGCTACGAGCAGTACTTC
CASSSLGTGGYEQYF